These 25 T cell receptor beta chains were all obtained from the same sample, sequenced in a study of blood T cell repertoires in COVID-19. Using immunoSEQ multiplex PCR, the repertoire was profiled, and TCRdb retains in-frame clones only, with some absent. The sample consists of more than 200,000 clones, 80% to 90% of them appearing once. Sequenced input: peripheral blood. The receptors here all came from a woman aged 80 or older with COVID-19, enrolled during active disease.

This chain uses TRBV25-1 with TRBJ2-3; 8 bases match TRBD2. V was clipped by 1 base and J by 1 base; unmatched bases: 7. There are 17 residues in the CDR3. In germline, CDR1 is MGHDK, CDR2 SYGVNS. The CDR3, as DNA: TGTGCCAGCAGTGAATTCGATGGGCGGGGGGGCACAGATACGCAGTATTTT. Protein product: CASSEFDGRGGTDTQYF.

The chain recombines TRBV27 with TRBJ2-2, with 8 bases aligning to TRBD1. This CDR3 has 16 residues. V trimming: 0 bases; J trimming: 4 bases; junction bases outside the gene matches: 4. Per germline, CDR1 MNHEY and CDR2 SMNVEV (reference sequence). The DNA for the CDR3 is TGTGCCAGCAGTTTATCGATAGGGACAGGCACCGGGGAGCTGTTTTTT. It translates to CASSLSIGTGTGELFF.

The chain couples TRBV28 to TRBJ2-1; D remains ambiguous. Germline V gene data show CDR1 as MDHEN and CDR2 as SYDVKM. CDR3 length: 12 residues. V lost 2 bases and J lost 7, with 6 bases in between. The CDR3 DNA reads TGTGCCAGCAGTTTACTACAGAATGAGCAGTTCTTC. Translation: CASSLLQNEQFF.

Concerning this clone: One end of the junction does not line up with germline, which may come from a read error. The V call is TRBV7-9, the J call TRBJ1-6; TRBD1 agrees at 9 bases. Looked up from germline, CDR1 is SEHNR and CDR2 is FQNEAQ (reference sequence). The CDR3 is 16 residues long. This CDR3 reads CASSLGTGSSNSPLHF. The CDR3 DNA follows: TGTGCCAGCAGCTTGGGGACAGGGTCCTCTAATTCACCCCTCCACTTT.

This clone was found a few times. The rearrangement joins TRBV3-1 (or the pseudogene TRBV3-2) to TRBJ1-6, with 9 bases lining up with TRBD1. Germline V gene sequence: CDR1 LGHDT, CDR2 YNNKEL (reference sequence). The CDR3 has 15 residues. Trimming at V came to 4 bases and at J to 7 bases, leaving 5 bases not matched to a gene. CDR3 region: CASSPPGTGNSPLHF. CDR3 coding DNA: TGTGCCAGCAGCCCACCCGGGACAGGGAATTCACCCCTCCACTTT.

The V gene is TRBV27, the J gene TRBJ2-7, with D unclear. Germline loops: CDR1 MNHEY, CDR2 SMNVEV (reference sequence). There are 13 residues in the CDR3. V was clipped by 5 bases and J by 0 bases, with 8 bases between them. This CDR3 is CASSRVSSYEQYF. DNA of the CDR3: TGTGCCAGCAGTCGGGTTAGCTCCTACGAGCAGTACTTC.

This clone was detected only a few times. This chain links TRBV5-1 with TRBJ1-2; unclear D gene. The CDR3 extends over 13 amino acids. Between the trimmed V and J ends, which lost 1 base and 8 bases, there was a span of 12 bases. From germline, CDR1 is SGHRS and CDR2 YFSETQ. CDR3 region: CASSLSPEVGYTF. The CDR3 DNA reads as TGCGCCAGCAGCTTGAGTCCCGAGGTGGGCTACACCTTC.

This chain joins TRBV6-5 and TRBJ1-4, with 9 nucleotides matching TRBD1. Per germline, CDR1 MNHEY and CDR2 SVGAGI. J was trimmed by 5 bases and V by 2 bases; bases with no gene match: 6. The CDR3 consists of 16 residues. As DNA, the CDR3 is TGTGCCAGCAGTTACGGGACAGGGCTGGGGAATGAAAAACTGTTTTTT. This gives the protein CASSYGTGLGNEKLFF.

This clone has a handful of counts. The chain carries TRBV6-5 and TRBJ1-4; D ambiguous. The CDR3 has 13 amino acids. Trimming pared 5 bases from V and 10 bases from J, leaving 14 bases between. CDR1 MNHEY and CDR2 SVGAGI come from the germline V gene. CDR3 DNA: TGTGCCAGCAGTCCCCTTAGGGAGGGAAAACTGTTTTTT. It specifies CASSPLREGKLFF.

This clone was detected only once. The chain uses TRBV18 and TRBJ2-5; 11 nucleotides align to TRBD2. CDR1 KGHSH and CDR2 LQKENI come from the germline V gene. The CDR3 runs to 17 residues. Trimming took 3 bases from V and 1 from J; bases not matched to a gene: 7. The CDR3 sequence is CASSPRPTSGVQETQYF. DNA for the CDR3: TGTGCCAGCTCACCGCGGCCGACTAGCGGGGTCCAAGAGACCCAGTACTTC.

The chain is built from TRBV19 and TRBJ2-3; D is possibly TRBD2 (5 bases). Germline CDR1 LNHDA, CDR2 SQIVND (reference sequence). The V and J ends lost 4 bases and 3 bases respectively, with 14 bases between them. The CDR3 runs 15 residues. This CDR3 reads CASSTGKKGTDTQYF. The DNA for the CDR3 is TGTGCCAGTAGTACCGGGAAAAAAGGGACAGATACGCAGTATTTT.

This clone was found a few times. CDR3 bases: TGTGCCTGGACGGAGAACTCCTATAATTCACCCCTCCACTTT. This encodes CAWTENSYNSPLHF. The V call is TRBV30, the J call TRBJ1-6; D unclear. Germline lookup yields CDR1 GTSNPN and CDR2 SVGIG (reference sequence). CDR3 size: 14 residues. V gave up 4 bases and J gave up 0 bases, with 7 bases separating them.

This clone occurred a few times. V gene TRBV10-2 combines with J gene TRBJ1-5; the D is unclear. Looked up from germline, CDR1 is WSHSY and CDR2 is SAAADI. The CDR3 spans 13 residues. Trimming cost V 4 bases and J 4 bases, with 8 bases left between them. CDR3 in DNA: TGCGCCAGCAGTGCGGGGTGGAATCAGCCCCAGCATTTT. Translation: CASSAGWNQPQHF.

The rearrangement uses TRBV20-1 and TRBJ2-2; the match to TRBD2 covers 12 bases. Germline V gene sequence: CDR1 DFQATT, CDR2 SNEGSKA (reference sequence). V lost 3 bases and J lost 4; bases outside the gene matches: 6. The CDR3 has 16 residues. Written as DNA, the CDR3 is TGCAGTGCTAGTCTAGCGGGGGGGGCAGGCACCGGGGAGCTGTTTTTT. Amino acid sequence: CSASLAGGAGTGELFF.

This chain uses TRBV7-9 with TRBJ1-5; D ambiguous. V lost 3 bases and J lost 10, with 10 bases in between. CDR1 and CDR2 from the germline V gene are SEHNR and FQNEAQ (reference sequence). The CDR3 sequence is 12 residues long. CDR3 bases: TGTGCCAGCAGCTTTTCCGACTCACCCCAGCATTTT. Translated: CASSFSDSPQHF.

V usage is TRBV27 and J usage is TRBJ2-7; 8 bases align to TRBD1. The CDR3 has 14 amino acids. Germline trimming cut 6 bases from V and 1 base from J; bases unmatched to any gene: 5. In germline, CDR1 is MNHEY, CDR2 SMNVEV (reference sequence). CDR3 bases: TGTGCCAGCAGACGGGACAGGTGGTCCTACGAGCAGTACGTC. It codes for CASRRDRWSYEQYV.

V and J are TRBV19 and TRBJ2-6, with 8 bases lining up with TRBD1. Germline CDR1 is LNHDA and CDR2 is SQIVND (reference sequence). The CDR3 has 18 residues. V lost 3 bases to trimming and J lost 2 bases; unmatched junction nucleotides: 9. The CDR3 protein is CASSMFTGGNAGANVLTF. CDR3 DNA: TGTGCCAGTAGTATGTTCACAGGGGGAAACGCTGGGGCCAACGTCCTGACTTTC.

The genes are TRBV7-2 and TRBJ1-6, with D unclear. The V and J ends lost 2 bases and 7 bases respectively, with 12 bases between them. Germline values: CDR1 SGHTA, CDR2 FQGNSA. CDR3 length equals 15 residues. The DNA for the CDR3 is TGTGCCAGCAGCTTAACCCCCACGGGAAATTCACCCCTCCACTTT. It encodes CASSLTPTGNSPLHF. The full variable domain, its missing parts supplied by reference TRBV7-2 and TRBJ1-6, is GAGVSQSPSNKVTEKGKDVELRCDPISGHTALYWYRQSLGQGLEFLIYFQGNSAPDKSGLPSDRFSAERTGGSVSTLTIQRTQQEDSAVYLCASSLTPTGNSPLHFGNGTRLTVT.

The rearrangement links TRBV28 to TRBJ1-2, with 8 nucleotides matching TRBD1. V trimming: 6 bases; J trimming: 8 bases; junction bases outside the gene matches: 5. Germline V gives CDR1 MDHEN, CDR2 SYDVKM. The CDR3 loop spans 12 amino acids. The CDR3 loop reads CASRHPGGGYTF. CDR3 nucleotides: TGTGCCAGCAGGCACCCAGGGGGCGGCTACACCTTC.

Comments on this clone: Other nucleotide sequences in the sample specify the same CDR3. This CDR3 reads CASSYTVNTEAFF. As DNA, the CDR3 is TGTGCCAGCAGTTATACAGTGAACACTGAAGCTTTCTTT. The genes are TRBV6-6 and TRBJ1-1; no definite D call. The germline V gene encodes CDR1 MNHNY and CDR2 SVGAGI (reference sequence). The CDR3 is 13 residues long. V dropped 3 bases and J dropped 0 bases, with 5 bases sitting between them.

The chain joins TRBV6-2 or TRBV6-3 to TRBJ1-1; unclear D gene. The V gene lost 2 bases and the J gene lost 6 bases, with 10 bases spanning the gap. CDR1 is MNHEY, CDR2 SVGEGT, per germline. This CDR3 is built from 13 residues. The DNA for the CDR3 is TGTGCCAGCAGTTACCCCGGGAGATCTGAAGCTTTCTTT. This translates into CASSYPGRSEAFF.

The chain has TRBV7-8 and TRBJ2-1; D is possibly TRBD2 (6 bases). Trimming took off 10 bases at V and 4 bases at J, with 14 bases between the two ends. The CDR3 totals 13 residues. Germline-derived CDR1 and CDR2 are SGHVS and FQNEAQ. CDR3 coding DNA: TGTGCCACGGGGGAAATGACTTACAATGAGCAGTTCTTC. This sequence encodes CATGEMTYNEQFF.

V gene TRBV29-1 combines with J gene TRBJ2-2; 8 bases agree with TRBD1. The germline V gene encodes CDR1 SQVTM and CDR2 ANQGSEA. Trimming cost V 4 bases and J 3 bases; bases outside gene matches: 1. The CDR3 length is 13 residues. CDR3 region: CSVGRGHTGELFF. The CDR3 region has the DNA TGCAGCGTTGGCAGGGGGCACACCGGGGAGCTGTTTTTT.

J is TRBJ2-3 and V is TRBV27, with D perhaps TRBD1 (6 bases). There are 18 residues in the CDR3. The germline CDR1 and CDR2 sequences are MNHEY and SMNVEV (reference sequence). Trimming cost V 9 bases and J 1 base, with 26 bases left between them. CDR3 DNA: TGTGCCAGTAAAACCGGACAGTTAGGGCCAGGGGGCACAGATACGCAGTATTTT. Translation: CASKTGQLGPGGTDTQYF.

The chain recombines TRBV25-1 with TRBJ1-6; 8 nucleotides agree with TRBD1. V was pared by 6 bases and J by 9 bases, with 7 bases of the junction left unmatched. The germline V gene encodes CDR1 MGHDK and CDR2 SYGVNS. This CDR3 is 14 amino acids long. The CDR3 loop is CASRNDRGSSPLHF. The CDR3 DNA reads as TGTGCCAGCAGAAACGACAGGGGAAGTTCACCCCTCCACTTT.